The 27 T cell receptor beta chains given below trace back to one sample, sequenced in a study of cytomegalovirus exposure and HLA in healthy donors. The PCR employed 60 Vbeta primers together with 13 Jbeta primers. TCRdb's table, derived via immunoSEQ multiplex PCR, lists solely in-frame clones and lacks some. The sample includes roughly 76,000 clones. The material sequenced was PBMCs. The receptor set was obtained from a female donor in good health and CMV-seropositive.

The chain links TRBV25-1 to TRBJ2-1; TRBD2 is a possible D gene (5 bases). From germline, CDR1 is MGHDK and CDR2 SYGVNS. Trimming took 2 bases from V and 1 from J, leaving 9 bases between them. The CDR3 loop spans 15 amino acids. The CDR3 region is CASSEAGRSYNEQFF. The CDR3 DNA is TGTGCCAGCAGTGAAGCGGGTAGGTCCTACAATGAGCAGTTCTTC. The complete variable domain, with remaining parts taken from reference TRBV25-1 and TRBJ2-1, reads EADIYQTPRYLVIGTGKKITLECSQTMGHDKMYWYQQDPGMELHLIHYSYGVNSTEKGDLSSESTVSRIRTEHFPLTLESARPSHTSQYLCASSEAGRSYNEQFFGPGTRLTVL.

CDR3 sequence reads: CASSEVLGGGEQFF. The CDR3 nucleotides read TGTGCCAGCAGCGAGGTATTAGGGGGTGGGGAGCAGTTCTTC. This rearrangement joins TRBV7-9 to TRBJ2-1; D may be TRBD1 (6 bases). V lost 5 bases and J lost 10, with 18 bases in between. This CDR3 region has 14 residues. Germline V gene data show CDR1 as SEHNR and CDR2 as FQNEAQ (reference sequence).

The chain's CDR3 is CASSQDYADSYNEQFF. The CDR3 DNA reads TGCGCCAGCAGCCAAGATTACGCGGACTCCTACAATGAGCAGTTCTTC. This chain uses TRBV4-3 with TRBJ2-1; D not certain. Between the trimmed V and J ends, which lost 0 bases and 0 bases, there was a span of 9 bases. Germline lookup yields CDR1 LGHNA and CDR2 YSLEER. The CDR3 consists of 16 residues.

The CDR3 reads CASSEMAGEQYF. For the CDR3, the DNA is TGTGCCAGCAGTGAAATGGCGGGCGAGCAGTACTTC. V and J are TRBV25-1 and TRBJ2-7; weak D call: TRBD2 (5 bases). With 2 bases removed from V and 6 bases from J, the gap between germline ends came to 8 bases. This CDR3 region has 12 residues. Germline CDR1 and CDR2: MGHDK and SYGVNS.

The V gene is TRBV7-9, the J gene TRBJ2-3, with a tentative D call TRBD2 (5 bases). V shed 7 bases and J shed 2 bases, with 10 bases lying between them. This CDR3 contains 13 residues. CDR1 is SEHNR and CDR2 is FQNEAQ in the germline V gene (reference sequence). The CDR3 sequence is CASNAGSTDTQYF. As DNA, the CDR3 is TGTGCCAGCAACGCGGGTTCCACAGATACGCAGTATTTT.

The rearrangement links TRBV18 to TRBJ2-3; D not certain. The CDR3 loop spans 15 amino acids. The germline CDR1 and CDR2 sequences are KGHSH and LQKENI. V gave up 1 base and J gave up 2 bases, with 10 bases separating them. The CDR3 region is CASSPQAGYTDTQYF. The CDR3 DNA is TGTGCCAGCTCACCACAGGCAGGATACACAGATACGCAGTATTTT. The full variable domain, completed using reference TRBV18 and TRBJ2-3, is NAGVMQNPRHLVRRRGQEARLRCSPMKGHSHVYWYRQLPEEGLKFMVYLQKENIIDESGMPKERFSAEFPKEGPSILRIQQVVRGDSAAYFCASSPQAGYTDTQYFGPGTRLTVL.

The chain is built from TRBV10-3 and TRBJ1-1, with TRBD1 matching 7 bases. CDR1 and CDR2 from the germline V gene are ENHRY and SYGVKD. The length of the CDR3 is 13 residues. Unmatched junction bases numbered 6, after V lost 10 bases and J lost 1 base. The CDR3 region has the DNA TGTGCCACAACGGGACAGACGAACACTGAAGCTTTCTTT. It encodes CATTGQTNTEAFF.

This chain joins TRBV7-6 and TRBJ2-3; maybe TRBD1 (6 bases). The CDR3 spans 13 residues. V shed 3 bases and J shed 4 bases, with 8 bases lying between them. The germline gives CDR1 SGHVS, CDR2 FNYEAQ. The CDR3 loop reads CASSFTGSDTQYF. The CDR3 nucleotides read TGTGCCAGCAGCTTTACAGGGTCAGATACGCAGTATTTT.

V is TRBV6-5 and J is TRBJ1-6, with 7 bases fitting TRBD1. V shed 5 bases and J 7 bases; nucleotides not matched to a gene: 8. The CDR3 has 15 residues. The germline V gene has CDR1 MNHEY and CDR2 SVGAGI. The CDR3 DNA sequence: TGTGCCAGCAGTCAGCCGGGACAGAGGAATTCACCCCTCCACTTT. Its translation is CASSQPGQRNSPLHF.

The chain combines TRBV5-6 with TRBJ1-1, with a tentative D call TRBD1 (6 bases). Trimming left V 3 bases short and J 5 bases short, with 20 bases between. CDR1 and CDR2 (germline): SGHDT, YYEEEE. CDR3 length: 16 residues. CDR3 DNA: TGTGCCAGCAGCTCTCTAGGAAAGGGGGTCACAACTGAAGCTTTCTTT. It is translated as CASSSLGKGVTTEAFF. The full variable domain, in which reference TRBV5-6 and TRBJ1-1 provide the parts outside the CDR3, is DAGVTQSPTHLIKTRGQQVTLRCSPKSGHDTVSWYQQALGQGPQFIFQYYEEEERQRGNFPDRFSGHQFPNYSSELNVNALLLGDSALYLCASSSLGKGVTTEAFFGQGTRLTVV.

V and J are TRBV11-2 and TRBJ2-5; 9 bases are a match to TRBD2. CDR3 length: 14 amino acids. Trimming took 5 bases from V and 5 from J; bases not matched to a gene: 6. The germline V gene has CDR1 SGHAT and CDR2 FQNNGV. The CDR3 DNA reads TGTGCCAGCAGCCAACTAGCGGGTTTTGAGACCCAGTACTTC. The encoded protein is CASSQLAGFETQYF.

CDR3: CAISTRGTGSAYGYTF. CDR3 coding DNA: TGTGCCATCAGTACCCGGGGGACAGGGTCGGCCTATGGCTACACCTTC. V and J are TRBV10-3 and TRBJ1-2; 9 bases align to TRBD1. Germline V CDR1 and CDR2: ENHRY, SYGVKD. CDR3 size: 16 residues. J lost 4 bases, V lost 5 bases, and 11 bases had no gene match.

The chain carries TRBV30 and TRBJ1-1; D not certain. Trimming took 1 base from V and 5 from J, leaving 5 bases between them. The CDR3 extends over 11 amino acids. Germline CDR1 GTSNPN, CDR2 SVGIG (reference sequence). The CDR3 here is CAWSALTEAFF. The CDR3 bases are TGTGCCTGGAGTGCTCTTACTGAAGCTTTCTTT.

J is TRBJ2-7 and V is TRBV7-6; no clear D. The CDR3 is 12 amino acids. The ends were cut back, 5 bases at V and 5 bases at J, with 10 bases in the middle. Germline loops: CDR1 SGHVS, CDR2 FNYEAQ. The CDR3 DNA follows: TGTGCCAGCAGCGGTGAGGCTCACGAGCAGTACTTC. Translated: CASSGEAHEQYF. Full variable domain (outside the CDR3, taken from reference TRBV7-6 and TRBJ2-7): GAGVSQSPRYKVTKRGQDVALRCDPISGHVSLYWYRQALGQGPEFLTYFNYEAQQDKSGLPNDRFSAERPEGSISTLTIQRTEQRDSAMYRCASSGEAHEQYFGPGTRLTVT.

DNA of the CDR3: TGCAGCGTTTCCGGACAATTTCCCTCCTACGAGCAGTACTTC. It specifies CSVSGQFPSYEQYF. This chain connects TRBV29-1 to TRBJ2-5, with a tentative D call TRBD1 (5 bases). The J call may be incorrect, as the DNA end agrees better with TRBJ2-7. Germline V gives CDR1 SQVTM, CDR2 ANQGSEA. The CDR3 runs 14 residues.

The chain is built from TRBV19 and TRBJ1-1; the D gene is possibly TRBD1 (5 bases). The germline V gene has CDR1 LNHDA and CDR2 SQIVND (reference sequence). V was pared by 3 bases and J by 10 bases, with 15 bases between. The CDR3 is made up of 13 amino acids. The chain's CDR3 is CASSMGPTQGAFF. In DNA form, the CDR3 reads TGTGCCAGTAGTATGGGGCCGACCCAGGGAGCTTTCTTT.

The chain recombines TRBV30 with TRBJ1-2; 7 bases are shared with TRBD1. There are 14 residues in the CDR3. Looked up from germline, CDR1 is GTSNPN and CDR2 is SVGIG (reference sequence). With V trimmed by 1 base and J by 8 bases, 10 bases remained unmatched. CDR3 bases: TGTGCCTGGAGTGGAAACAGGGGAGTAGAGGGCTACACCTTC. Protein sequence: CAWSGNRGVEGYTF.

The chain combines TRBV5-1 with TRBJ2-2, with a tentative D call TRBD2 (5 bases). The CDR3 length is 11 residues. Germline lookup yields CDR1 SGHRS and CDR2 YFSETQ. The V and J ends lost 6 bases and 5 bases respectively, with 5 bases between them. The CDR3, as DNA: TGCGCCAGCACGGGGACCGGGGAGCTGTTTTTT. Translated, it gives CASTGTGELFF. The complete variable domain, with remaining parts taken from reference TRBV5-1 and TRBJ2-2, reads KAGVTQTPRYLIKTRGQQVTLSCSPISGHRSVSWYQQTPGQGLQFLFEYFSETQRNKGNFPGRFSGRQFSNSRSEMNVSTLELGDSALYLCASTGTGELFFGEGSRLTVL.

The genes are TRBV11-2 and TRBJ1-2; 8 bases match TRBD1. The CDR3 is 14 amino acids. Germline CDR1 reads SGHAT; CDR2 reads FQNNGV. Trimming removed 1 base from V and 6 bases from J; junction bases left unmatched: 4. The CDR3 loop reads CASSLVGQGHGYTF. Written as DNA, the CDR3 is TGTGCCAGCAGCTTAGTCGGACAGGGTCATGGCTACACCTTC. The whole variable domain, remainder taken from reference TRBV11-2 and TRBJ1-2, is EAGVAQSPRYKIIEKRQSVAFWCNPISGHATLYWYQQILGQGPKLLIQFQNNGVVDDSQLPKDRFSAERLKGVDSTLKIQPAKLEDSAVYLCASSLVGQGHGYTFGSGTRLTVV.

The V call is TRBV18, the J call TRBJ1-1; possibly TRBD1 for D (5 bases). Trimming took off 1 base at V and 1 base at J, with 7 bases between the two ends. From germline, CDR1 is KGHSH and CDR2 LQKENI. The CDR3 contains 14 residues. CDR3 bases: TGTGCCAGCTCACCACGGACACAGAACACTGAAGCTTTCTTT. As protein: CASSPRTQNTEAFF.

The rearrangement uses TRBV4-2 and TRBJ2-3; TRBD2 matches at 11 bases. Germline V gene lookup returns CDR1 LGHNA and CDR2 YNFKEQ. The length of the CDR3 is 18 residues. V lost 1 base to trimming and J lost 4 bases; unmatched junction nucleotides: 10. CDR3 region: CASSQVLAGGNLPDTQYF. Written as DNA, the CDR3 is TGTGCCAGCAGCCAAGTATTAGCGGGGGGGAATTTACCAGATACGCAGTATTTT.

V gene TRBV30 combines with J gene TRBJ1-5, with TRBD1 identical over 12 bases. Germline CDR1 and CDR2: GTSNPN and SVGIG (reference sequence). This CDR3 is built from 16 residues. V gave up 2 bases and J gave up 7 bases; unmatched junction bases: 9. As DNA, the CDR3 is TGTGCCTGGAGTCCGAGGGGACAGGGGGCAGGACAGCCCCAGCATTTT. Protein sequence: CAWSPRGQGAGQPQHF.

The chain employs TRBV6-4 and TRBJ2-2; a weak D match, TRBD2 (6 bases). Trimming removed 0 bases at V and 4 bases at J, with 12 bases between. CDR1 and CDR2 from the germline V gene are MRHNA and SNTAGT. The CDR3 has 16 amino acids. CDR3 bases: TGTGCCAGCAGTGACTCGAGTCACGGGGGCACCGGGGAGCTGTTTTTT. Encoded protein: CASSDSSHGGTGELFF.

For the CDR3, the DNA is TGTGCCTGGCAGGGACAGTCGAACACTGAAGCTTTCTTT. Translated: CAWQGQSNTEAFF. The chain recombines TRBV30 with TRBJ1-1, with 7 positions matching TRBD1. Looked up from germline, CDR1 is GTSNPN and CDR2 is SVGIG (reference sequence). V dropped 5 bases and J dropped 1; count of bases not matched to a gene: 4. The CDR3 has 13 residues.

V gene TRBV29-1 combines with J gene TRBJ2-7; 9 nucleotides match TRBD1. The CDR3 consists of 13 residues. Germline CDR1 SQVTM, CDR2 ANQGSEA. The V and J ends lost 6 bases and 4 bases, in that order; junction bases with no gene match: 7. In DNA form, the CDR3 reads TGCAGCGTCGCCCGGGACAGGGTTTACGAGCAGTACTTC. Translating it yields CSVARDRVYEQYF.

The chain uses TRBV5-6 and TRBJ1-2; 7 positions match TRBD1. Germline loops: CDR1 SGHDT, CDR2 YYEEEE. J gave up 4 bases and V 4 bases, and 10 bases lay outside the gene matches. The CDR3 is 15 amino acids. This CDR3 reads CASSLPQGGGYGYTF. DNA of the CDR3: TGTGCCAGCAGCCTACCGCAGGGGGGAGGCTATGGCTACACCTTC.

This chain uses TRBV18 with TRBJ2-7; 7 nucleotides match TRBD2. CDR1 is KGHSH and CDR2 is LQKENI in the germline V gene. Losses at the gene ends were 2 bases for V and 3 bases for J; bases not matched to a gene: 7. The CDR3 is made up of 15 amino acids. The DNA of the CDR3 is TGTGCCAGCTCACCAGGGGAGGGCGAACTCTACGAGCAGTACTTC. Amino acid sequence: CASSPGEGELYEQYF.